The 17 T cell receptor beta chains in this list originate from one sample, sequenced in a study of blood T cell repertoires in COVID-19. Assay: immunoSEQ multiplex PCR; the TCRdb copy retains only in-frame clones and omits some. The sample consists of hundreds of thousands of clones, 89% of them appearing once. Sequenced input: peripheral blood. The origin of the receptors is a woman in her 30s with COVID-19, enrolled during active disease.

In this sample, this clone turned up once. The V gene is TRBV27, the J gene TRBJ1-6; D is undetermined. V gave up 3 bases and J gave up 8 bases, with 5 bases separating them. This CDR3 is built from 12 residues. The V gene's germline CDR1 is MNHEY and CDR2 SMNVEV (reference sequence). The CDR3 here is CASSLFDSPLHF. The DNA for the CDR3 is TGTGCCAGCAGTTTGTTCGATTCACCCCTCCACTTT.

This chain links TRBV5-1 with TRBJ2-7, with 12 bases matching TRBD2. Germline trimming cut 3 bases from V and 2 bases from J; bases unmatched to any gene: 3. The CDR3 has 15 residues. CDR1 is SGHRS and CDR2 is YFSETQ in the germline V gene. The CDR3 loop is CASSSGLAGTYEQYF. CDR3 nucleotides: TGCGCCAGCAGCTCCGGACTAGCGGGGACCTACGAGCAGTACTTC.

The V gene is TRBV4-2, the J gene TRBJ2-3, with 9 nucleotides matching TRBD2. Trimming at V came to 0 bases and at J to 3 bases, leaving 10 bases not matched to a gene. The CDR3 extends over 18 amino acids. Germline CDR1 and CDR2: LGHNA and YNFKEQ. CDR3 in amino acids: CASSQDLFAGGRTDTQYF. CDR3 bases: TGTGCCAGCAGCCAAGATCTATTTGCGGGGGGGAGGACAGATACGCAGTATTTT.

The gene calls are TRBV12-5 and TRBJ1-5, with D maybe TRBD1 (5 bases). The germline V gene encodes CDR1 LGHNT and CDR2 FRNRAP. Trimming took 5 bases from V and 4 from J, leaving 15 bases between them. This CDR3 comprises 15 residues. The CDR3 bases are TGTGCTAGTGGTCCCGGACACAGGAAAAATCAGCCCCAGCATTTT. It is translated as CASGPGHRKNQPQHF. The entire variable domain, with the rest obtained from reference TRBV12-5 and TRBJ1-5, is as follows: DARVTQTPRHKVTEMGQEVTMRCQPILGHNTVFWYRQTMMQGLELLAYFRNRAPLDDSGMPKDRFSAEMPDATLATLKIQPSEPRDSAVYFCASGPGHRKNQPQHFGDGTRLSIL.

This clone was seen a handful of times. The V call is TRBV7-2, the J call TRBJ1-3; D is uncertain. The CDR3 is 15 amino acids. V shed 5 bases and J shed 1 base, with 12 bases lying between them. Germline V lookup: CDR1 SGHTA, CDR2 FQGNSA. CDR3 amino acids: CASSPQRQSGNTIYF. CDR3 in DNA: TGTGCCAGCAGCCCTCAGAGACAATCTGGAAACACCATATATTTT.

This clone was recorded only once. The chain combines TRBV7-2 with TRBJ1-1; the D gene is possibly TRBD1 (5 bases). Trimming stripped 0 bases from V and 4 bases from J, with 9 bases between. This CDR3 is 14 amino acids long. The V gene's germline CDR1 is SGHTA and CDR2 FQGNSA. The CDR3 DNA reads TGTGCCAGCAGCTTAGCGGGGGGAATCACTGAAGCTTTCTTT. Its translation is CASSLAGGITEAFF. Using reference TRBV7-2 and TRBJ1-1 for the parts outside the CDR3, the full variable domain is GAGVSQSPSNKVTEKGKDVELRCDPISGHTALYWYRQSLGQGLEFLIYFQGNSAPDKSGLPSDRFSAERTGGSVSTLTIQRTQQEDSAVYLCASSLAGGITEAFFGQGTRLTVV.

This clone showed up just once. V usage is TRBV2 and J usage is TRBJ2-7; 7 nucleotides align to TRBD1. The germline CDR1 and CDR2 sequences are SNHLY and FYNNEI. The CDR3 is 12 residues long. V dropped 11 bases and J dropped 2; count of bases not matched to a gene: 6. In DNA form, the CDR3 reads TGTGCCGGAAGGGGGCCCACCTACGAGCAGTACTTC. This encodes CAGRGPTYEQYF.

The genes are TRBV27 and TRBJ2-7, with D perhaps TRBD2 (7 bases). V was pared by 3 bases and J by 5 bases, with 14 bases between. The CDR3 is 14 amino acids. Looked up from germline, CDR1 is MNHEY and CDR2 is SMNVEV (reference sequence). The CDR3 nucleotides are TGTGCCAGCAGTTTGGGGGGGCCTGGGAACGAGCAGTACTTC. It encodes CASSLGGPGNEQYF.

V usage is TRBV5-1 and J usage is TRBJ2-2; TRBD2 is a possible D gene (6 bases). CDR3 length equals 18 residues. Germline-derived CDR1 and CDR2 are SGHRS and YFSETQ. V dropped 0 bases and J dropped 2 bases, with 17 bases sitting between them. CDR3 protein: CASSLARASDLNTGELFF. CDR3 DNA: TGCGCCAGCAGCTTGGCCAGGGCTAGCGACTTAAACACCGGGGAGCTGTTTTTT.

The chain links TRBV11-3 to TRBJ2-5; 7 bases agree with TRBD2. This CDR3 has 14 residues. The V gene's germline CDR1 is SGHNT and CDR2 YENEEA. The V gene end was trimmed by 5 bases and the J gene end by 2 bases; junction bases not matched to a gene: 5. The CDR3 coding sequence is TGTGCCAGCAGCCCTAGCGGCCATCAAGAGACCCAGTACTTC. It encodes CASSPSGHQETQYF.

The chain employs TRBV25-1 and TRBJ1-6; unclear D gene. V was trimmed by 1 base and J by 6 bases, leaving 10 bases between them. The CDR3 contains 15 residues. Germline loops: CDR1 MGHDK, CDR2 SYGVNS. The CDR3 here is CASSEWTGSNSPLHF. The DNA for the CDR3 is TGTGCCAGCAGTGAATGGACTGGGTCTAATTCACCCCTCCACTTT.

This chain links TRBV14 with TRBJ2-4, with 8 bases identical to TRBD1. The J segment lost 9 bases and the V segment lost 0 bases, leaving 13 bases of the junction unmatched. The length of the CDR3 is 17 residues. CDR1 SGHDN and CDR2 FVKESK come from the germline V gene. The DNA for the CDR3 is TGTGCCAGCAGCCAAGACCGGGGGAATACAGGGGGATCCATTCAGTACTTC. Its translation is CASSQDRGNTGGSIQYF.

V is TRBV4-3 and J is TRBJ2-1; 9 bases are a match to TRBD1. Germline V CDR1 and CDR2: LGHNA, YSLEER. With 4 bases clipped from V and 7 bases from J, the junction kept 8 bases outside the gene matches. The CDR3 spans 15 residues. The CDR3 here is CASSLNRGLGNEQFF. The CDR3 DNA sequence: TGCGCCAGCAGCCTAAACAGGGGGCTAGGGAATGAGCAGTTCTTC.

The rearrangement links TRBV19 to TRBJ1-4; 9 bases agree with TRBD1. V dropped 1 base and J dropped 15; count of bases not matched to a gene: 3. The CDR3 covers 12 residues. Germline V gene lookup returns CDR1 LNHDA and CDR2 SQIVND (reference sequence). The CDR3 region has the DNA TGTGCCAGTAGTATAGGACAGGGGGAATTGTTTTTT. Translation: CASSIGQGELFF. Filled out from reference TRBV19 and TRBJ1-4, the complete variable domain reads DGGITQSPKYLFRKEGQNVTLSCEQNLNHDAMYWYRQDPGQGLRLIYYSQIVNDFQKGDIAEGYSVSREKKESFPLTVTSAQKNPTAFYLCASSIGQGELFFGSGTQLSVL.

The rearrangement joins TRBV6-2 or TRBV6-3 to TRBJ2-2; no firm D call. The CDR3 covers 15 residues. Germline loops: CDR1 MNHEY, CDR2 SVGEGT. Trimming took off 6 bases at V and 4 bases at J, with 15 bases between the two ends. CDR3 sequence (DNA): TGTGCCAGCAGCCCGACTGCGCGAGGCACCGGGGAGCTGTTTTTT. It is translated as CASSPTARGTGELFF.

The chain carries TRBV6-1 and TRBJ1-5, with D uncertain. There are 12 residues in the CDR3. Germline CDR1 and CDR2: MNHNS and SASEGT. Trimming stripped 3 bases from V and 10 bases from J, with 10 bases between. CDR3 region: CASSEKRGPQHF. The CDR3 nucleotides are TGTGCCAGCAGTGAGAAGCGAGGCCCCCAGCATTTT.

The rearrangement joins TRBV25-1 to TRBJ2-2; D remains ambiguous. Trimming pared 8 bases from V and 1 base from J, leaving 8 bases between. CDR3 length: 13 residues. CDR1 is MGHDK, CDR2 SYGVNS, per germline. The CDR3 DNA sequence: TGTGCCAGCTTAGACTTGAACACCGGGGAGCTGTTTTTT. It codes for CASLDLNTGELFF.